This TCR beta chain appears in the sequencing data of a study of blood T cell repertoires in COVID-19. The overall study: The United States, Italy and Spain were the sources of the acute and convalescent COVID-19 samples. T cells, B-cell-depleted T cells, or PBMCs supplied cDNA or gDNA.

Under the authors' procedure: Reference gene primer amplification in the assay estimated nucleated cell counts. Profiling relied on immunoSEQ multiplex PCR, and the TCRdb table lists in-frame clones only, not all of them. The V and J calls and the clone size are those of that table, but D and trimming were determined from the DNA. The table lists approximately 19,000 clones, roughly 84% of them singletons. This CDR3 has 14 residues. Per the germline V gene, CDR1 is KGHSH and CDR2 is LQKENI. The V end was cut by 5 bases, the J end by 5 bases, with 12 bases between. Sequencing input: peripheral blood. The chain is built from TRBV18 and TRBJ1-4; D remains ambiguous. This sequence originates from a human donor in a cohort sampled during active COVID-19. The donor label of this sample is uncertain. As DNA, the CDR3 is TGTGCCAGCTCAAGGAACGGAGGGAATGAAAAACTGTTTTTT. This translates into CASSRNGGNEKLFF.